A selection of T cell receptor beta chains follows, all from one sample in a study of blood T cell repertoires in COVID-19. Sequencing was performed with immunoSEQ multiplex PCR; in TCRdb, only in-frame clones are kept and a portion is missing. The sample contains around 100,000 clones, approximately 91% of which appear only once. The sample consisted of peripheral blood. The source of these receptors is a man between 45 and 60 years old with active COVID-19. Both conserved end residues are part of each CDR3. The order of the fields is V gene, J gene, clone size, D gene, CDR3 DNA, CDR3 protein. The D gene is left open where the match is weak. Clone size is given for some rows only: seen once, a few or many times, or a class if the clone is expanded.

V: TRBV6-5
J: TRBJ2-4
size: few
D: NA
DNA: TGTGCCAGCAGCCAGGGGGCCAAAAACATTCAGTACTTC
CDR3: CASSQGAKNIQYF

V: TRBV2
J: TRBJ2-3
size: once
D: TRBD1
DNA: TGTGCCAGCAGGTACGGGACAGCTAGCACAGATACGCAGTATTTT
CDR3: CASRYGTASTDTQYF

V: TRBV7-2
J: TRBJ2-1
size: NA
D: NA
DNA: TGTGCCAGCAGCTACACTAGAGACTGGCAGTTCTTC
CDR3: CASSYTRDWQFF

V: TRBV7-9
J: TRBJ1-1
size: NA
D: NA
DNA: TGTGCCAGCAGCTTTGGTCCAGGGTTCCCTGAAGCTTTCTTT
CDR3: CASSFGPGFPEAFF

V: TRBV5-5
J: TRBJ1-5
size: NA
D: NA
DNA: TGTGCCAGCAGTCTGGTACCCGGACAGAATCAGCCCCAGCATTTT
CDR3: CASSLVPGQNQPQHF

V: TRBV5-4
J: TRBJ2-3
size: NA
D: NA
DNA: TGTGCCAGCAGCTTGGTGCCGGGGGGCACAGATACGCAGTATTTT
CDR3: CASSLVPGGTDTQYF

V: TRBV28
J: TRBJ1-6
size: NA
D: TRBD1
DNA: TGTGCCAGCAGTGGGACAGGGGCGGGCGATTCACCCCTCCACTTT
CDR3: CASSGTGAGDSPLHF

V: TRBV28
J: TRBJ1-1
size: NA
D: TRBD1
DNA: TGTGCCAGCAGTTTGGGACAGCAAGGGACTGAAGCTTTCTTT
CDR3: CASSLGQQGTEAFF

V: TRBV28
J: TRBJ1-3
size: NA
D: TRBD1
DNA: TGTGCCGGAACAGGGGCTGGAAACACCATATATTTT
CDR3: CAGTGAGNTIYF

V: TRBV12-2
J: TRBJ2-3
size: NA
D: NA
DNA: TGTGCAAGTCGCTCGTGTTCGAGGAGTAGCGGGGGGGCCTGCACAGATACGCAGTATTTT
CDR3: CASRSCSRSSGGACTDTQYF